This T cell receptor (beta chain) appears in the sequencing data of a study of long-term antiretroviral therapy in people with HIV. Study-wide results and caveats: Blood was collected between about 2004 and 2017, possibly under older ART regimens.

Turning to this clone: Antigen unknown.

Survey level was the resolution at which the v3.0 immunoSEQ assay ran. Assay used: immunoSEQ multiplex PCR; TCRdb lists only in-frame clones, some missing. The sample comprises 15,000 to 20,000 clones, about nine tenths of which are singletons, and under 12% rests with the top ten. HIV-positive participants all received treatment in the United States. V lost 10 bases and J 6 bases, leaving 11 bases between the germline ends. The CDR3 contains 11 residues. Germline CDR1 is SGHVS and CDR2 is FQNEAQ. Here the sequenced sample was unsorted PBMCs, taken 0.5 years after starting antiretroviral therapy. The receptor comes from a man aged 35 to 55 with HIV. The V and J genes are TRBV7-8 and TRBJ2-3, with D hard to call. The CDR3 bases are TGTGCCACCCCGGATAAGGATACGCAGTATTTT. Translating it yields CATPDKDTQYF.